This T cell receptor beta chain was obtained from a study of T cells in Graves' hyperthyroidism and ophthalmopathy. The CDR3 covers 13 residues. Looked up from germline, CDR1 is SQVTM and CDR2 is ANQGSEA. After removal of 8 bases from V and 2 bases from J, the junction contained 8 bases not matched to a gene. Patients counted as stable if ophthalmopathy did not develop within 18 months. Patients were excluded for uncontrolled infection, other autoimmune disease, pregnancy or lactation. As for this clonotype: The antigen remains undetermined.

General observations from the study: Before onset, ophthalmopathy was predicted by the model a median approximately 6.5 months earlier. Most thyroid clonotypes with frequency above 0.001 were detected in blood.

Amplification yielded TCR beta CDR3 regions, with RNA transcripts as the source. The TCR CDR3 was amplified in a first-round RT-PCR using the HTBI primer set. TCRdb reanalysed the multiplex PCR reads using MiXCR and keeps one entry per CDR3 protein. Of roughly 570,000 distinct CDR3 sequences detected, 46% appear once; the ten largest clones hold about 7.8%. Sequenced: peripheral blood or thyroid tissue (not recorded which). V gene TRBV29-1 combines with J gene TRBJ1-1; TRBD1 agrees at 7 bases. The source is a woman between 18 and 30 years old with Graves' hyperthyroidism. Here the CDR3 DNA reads TGCAGCTCCGATCGACAGGGTAACACTGAAGCTTTCTTT. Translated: CSSDRQGNTEAFF.